This T cell receptor (beta chain) is drawn from a study of cytomegalovirus exposure and HLA in healthy donors. Findings and caveats of the study: Donors were assumed by presence/absence analyses to have roughly uniform sequencing depth. Rarity held for most TCR sequences, but there were some public TCRs that occurred in many donors. Sequencing likely produced, as an artifact, a cluster of highly shared sequence variants. About 180 TCR beta chains were listed as cytomegalovirus-associated.

Deletions cut 6 bases from V and 0 bases from J, with 6 bases between. Per the germline V gene, CDR1 is MDHEN and CDR2 is SYDVKM. The CDR3 extends over 12 amino acids. Primers: 60 Vbeta forward and 13 Jbeta reverse. The method was immunoSEQ multiplex PCR; TCRdb's version includes in-frame clones alone and lacks a portion of them. The data contain about 120,000 clones, about 72% of them singletons. Worth noting for this clone: Its antigen is as yet unknown. The same CDR3 also results from other DNA sequences found in this sample.

Sequencing was done on a sample of PBMCs. The V gene is TRBV28, the J gene TRBJ2-7; D gene ambiguous. The clonotype comes from a man aged 45-60 years in good health and CMV-seropositive. The CDR3 DNA sequence: TGTGCCAGCAGCCTCCTCTCCTACGAGCAGTACTTC. The encoded protein is CASSLLSYEQYF. The full variable domain, with the rest looked up from reference TRBV28 and TRBJ2-7, is DVKVTQSSRYLVKRTGEKVFLECVQDMDHENMFWYRQDPGLGLRLIYFSYDVKMKEKGDIPEGYSVSREKKERFSLILESASTNQTSMYLCASSLLSYEQYFGPGTRLTVT.